Listed below are T cell receptor beta chains from one sample, sequenced in a study of T-cell reconstitution after alpha-beta-depleted transplantation in children. TCRdb itself ran the PCR reads through MiXCR, one entry per CDR3 protein. The data hold 210,000 or so distinct CDR3 sequences, with under 13% observed a single time. Here the sequenced sample was PBMCs, taken before TCRalphabeta/CD19-depleted stem cell transplant. These receptors were obtained from a child less than two years old with acute myeloid leukemia, due to receive a stem cell transplant. Both conserved end residues are part of each CDR3. The D gene is left open where the match is weak. Part of the rows lack a size; the others show once, few, many or a class for expanded clones.

j_call: TRBJ2-5
clone_size: few
cdr3_length: 15
d_call: TRBD2
v_call: TRBV7-9
cdr3_nt: TGTGCCAGCAGCTTGGAGGGGACTAGCGGGGAGACCCAGTACTTC
cdr3_aa: CASSLEGTSGETQYF

j_call: TRBJ1-5
clone_size: many
cdr3_length: 12
d_call: .
v_call: TRBV20-1
cdr3_nt: TGCAGTGCCGATCAGGGAGGCCAGCCCCAGCATTTT
cdr3_aa: CSADQGGQPQHF

j_call: TRBJ2-2
clone_size: many
cdr3_length: 13
d_call: .
v_call: TRBV5-1
cdr3_nt: TGCGCCAGCAGCTTTCTAGGCGCCGGGGAGCTGTTTTTT
cdr3_aa: CASSFLGAGELFF

j_call: TRBJ2-7
clone_size: many
cdr3_length: 14
d_call: TRBD1
v_call: TRBV9
cdr3_nt: TGTGCCAGCAGCGTAGGTGGGACAGGCTACGAGCAGTACTTC
cdr3_aa: CASSVGGTGYEQYF

j_call: TRBJ2-2
clone_size: many
cdr3_length: 14
d_call: TRBD1
v_call: TRBV10-3
cdr3_nt: TGTGCCACCACTCGACAGGGTGGCACCGGGGAGCTGTTTTTT
cdr3_aa: CATTRQGGTGELFF

j_call: TRBJ1-2
clone_size: many
cdr3_length: 12
d_call: .
v_call: TRBV12-3/TRBV12-4
cdr3_nt: TGTGCCAGCAGTTTAGGACAGAAGGACTACACCTTC
cdr3_aa: CASSLGQKDYTF

j_call: TRBJ2-5
clone_size: few
cdr3_length: 14
d_call: TRBD1
v_call: TRBV19
cdr3_nt: TGTGCCAGTAGTATAGGGACAGGCCAAGAGACCCAGTACTTC
cdr3_aa: CASSIGTGQETQYF

j_call: TRBJ1-1
clone_size: .
cdr3_length: 14
d_call: .
v_call: TRBV5-1
cdr3_nt: TGCGCCAGCAGCTTGGAGGGTTCTAACACTGAAGCTTTCTTT
cdr3_aa: CASSLEGSNTEAFF

j_call: TRBJ2-6
clone_size: many
cdr3_length: 18
d_call: TRBD1
v_call: TRBV7-3
cdr3_nt: TGTGCCAGCAGACAACCGGGACAGGGGAGCGCTGGGGCCAACGTCCTGACTTTC
cdr3_aa: CASRQPGQGSAGANVLTF

j_call: TRBJ2-1
clone_size: many
cdr3_length: 18
d_call: TRBD2
v_call: TRBV11-2
cdr3_nt: TGTGCCAGCAGCTTAACTCTAGCGGGAGATACCTCCTACAATGAGCAGTTCTTC
cdr3_aa: CASSLTLAGDTSYNEQFF

j_call: TRBJ2-6
clone_size: .
cdr3_length: 16
d_call: .
v_call: TRBV5-1
cdr3_nt: TGCGCCAGCAGCCCGCGACAGAGCTCTGGGGCCAACGTCCTGACTTTC
cdr3_aa: CASSPRQSSGANVLTF

j_call: TRBJ2-2
clone_size: many
cdr3_length: 16
d_call: .
v_call: TRBV5-1
cdr3_nt: TGCGCCAGCAGCTTGGAGGGGTCGGCGAACACCGGGGAGCTGTTTTTT
cdr3_aa: CASSLEGSANTGELFF

j_call: TRBJ2-3
clone_size: many
cdr3_length: 14
d_call: .
v_call: TRBV25-1
cdr3_nt: TGTGCCAGCAGTGGTCCAGCCCGGGGGAATACGCAGTATTTT
cdr3_aa: CASSGPARGNTQYF

j_call: TRBJ2-3
clone_size: many
cdr3_length: 15
d_call: .
v_call: TRBV12-3/TRBV12-4
cdr3_nt: TGTGCCAGCCCAAAGAGGGGCGGTGACACAGATACGCAGTATTTT
cdr3_aa: CASPKRGGDTDTQYF

j_call: TRBJ2-5
clone_size: many
cdr3_length: 14
d_call: .
v_call: TRBV7-6
cdr3_nt: TGTGCCAGCAGCTTAGCTGGGACAATGGAGACCCAGTACTTC
cdr3_aa: CASSLAGTMETQYF

j_call: TRBJ1-2
clone_size: many
cdr3_length: 14
d_call: TRBD1
v_call: TRBV7-9
cdr3_nt: TGTGCCAGCAGCTTAGAACAGGGGGCGCTTGGCTACACCTTC
cdr3_aa: CASSLEQGALGYTF

j_call: TRBJ2-5
clone_size: many
cdr3_length: 13
d_call: TRBD2
v_call: TRBV5-4
cdr3_nt: TGTGCCAGCAGCTCGCGGGAGCGGGAGACCCAGTACTTC
cdr3_aa: CASSSRERETQYF

j_call: TRBJ1-3
clone_size: many
cdr3_length: 14
d_call: .
v_call: TRBV11-2
cdr3_nt: TGTGCCAGCAGCCCGTTGACGGGGAGAAACACCATATATTTT
cdr3_aa: CASSPLTGRNTIYF

j_call: TRBJ2-3
clone_size: .
cdr3_length: 16
d_call: TRBD2
v_call: TRBV20-1
cdr3_nt: TGCAGTGCTAGCGAGGGGACTAGCGGGAGCACAGATACGCAGTATTTT
cdr3_aa: CSASEGTSGSTDTQYF

j_call: TRBJ2-2
clone_size: few
cdr3_length: 14
d_call: TRBD1
v_call: TRBV2
cdr3_nt: TGTGCCAGCTCTCGGGACAGGGACACCGGGGAGCTGTTTTTT
cdr3_aa: CASSRDRDTGELFF

j_call: TRBJ2-7
clone_size: many
cdr3_length: 16
d_call: TRBD2
v_call: TRBV11-2
cdr3_nt: TGTGCCAGCAGCGGAGGCTCTAGCGGGAGCTCCTACGAGCAGTACTTC
cdr3_aa: CASSGGSSGSSYEQYF

j_call: TRBJ2-2
clone_size: many
cdr3_length: 15
d_call: TRBD1
v_call: TRBV7-9
cdr3_nt: TGTGCCAGCAGACCCGGGACAGTCAACACCGGGGAGCTGTTTTTT
cdr3_aa: CASRPGTVNTGELFF

j_call: TRBJ1-2
clone_size: many
cdr3_length: 13
d_call: .
v_call: TRBV9
cdr3_nt: TGTGCCAGCAACCAATTCACAGGGCATGGCTACACCTTC
cdr3_aa: CASNQFTGHGYTF

j_call: TRBJ1-3
clone_size: few
cdr3_length: 16
d_call: .
v_call: TRBV28
cdr3_nt: TGTGCCAGCAGCACTGTCGGCAGGGGATTTGAAAACACCATATATTTT
cdr3_aa: CASSTVGRGFENTIYF

j_call: TRBJ1-2
clone_size: .
cdr3_length: 14
d_call: .
v_call: TRBV19
cdr3_nt: TGTGCCAGTAGTGCATCAGGGATCGGCTATGGCTACACCTTC
cdr3_aa: CASSASGIGYGYTF

j_call: TRBJ2-1
clone_size: many
cdr3_length: 15
d_call: TRBD2
v_call: TRBV12-3/TRBV12-4
cdr3_nt: TGTGCCAGCAAACGACGGTTAGCGGGAGCAAATGAGCAGTTCTTC
cdr3_aa: CASKRRLAGANEQFF

j_call: TRBJ1-1
clone_size: many
cdr3_length: 11
d_call: .
v_call: TRBV29-1
cdr3_nt: TGCAGCGTTGGAAAACAGGGTGAAGCTTTCTTT
cdr3_aa: CSVGKQGEAFF

j_call: TRBJ2-3
clone_size: .
cdr3_length: 12
d_call: .
v_call: TRBV10-2
cdr3_nt: TGCGCCAGCGCACCTTATAAAGATACGCAGTATTTT
cdr3_aa: CASAPYKDTQYF